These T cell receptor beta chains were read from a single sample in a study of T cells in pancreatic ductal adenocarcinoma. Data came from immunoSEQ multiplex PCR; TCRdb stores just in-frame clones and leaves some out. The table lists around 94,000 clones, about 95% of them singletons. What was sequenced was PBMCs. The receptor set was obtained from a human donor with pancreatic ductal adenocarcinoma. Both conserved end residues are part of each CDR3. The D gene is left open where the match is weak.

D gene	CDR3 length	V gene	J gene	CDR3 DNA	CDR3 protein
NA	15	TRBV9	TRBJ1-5	TGTGCCAGCAGAGAGAGGGGGACCAAAAAACAGCCCCAGCATTTT	CASRERGTKKQPQHF
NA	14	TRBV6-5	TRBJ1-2	TGTGCCAGCAGTAACGACAGAAATAACTATGGCTACACCTTC	CASSNDRNNYGYTF
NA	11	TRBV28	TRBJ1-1	TGTGCCAGCGTTCAGAACACTGAAGCTTTCTTT	CASVQNTEAFF
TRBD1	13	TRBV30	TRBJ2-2	TGTGCCTGGAGTTTCACAGGGGTTGGGGAGCTGTTTTTT	CAWSFTGVGELFF
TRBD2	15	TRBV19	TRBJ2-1	TGTGCCAGTAGTATAGGGGGACTAGGGGGCAATGAGCAGTTCTTC	CASSIGGLGGNEQFF
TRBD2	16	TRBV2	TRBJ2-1	TGTGCCAGCTCACCCCCACTGACTAGCGGCCTTGGTGAGCAGTTCTTC	CASSPPLTSGLGEQFF
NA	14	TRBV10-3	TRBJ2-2	TGTGCCATCAGTGAACTAGTCGGCACCGGGGAGCTGTTTTTT	CAISELVGTGELFF
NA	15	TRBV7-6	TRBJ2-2	TGTGCCAGCAGCTTCCTTGAGGGGGATACCGGGGAGCTGTTTTTT	CASSFLEGDTGELFF
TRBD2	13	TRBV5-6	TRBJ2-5	TGTGCCAGCAGCTTTGCGGGAGATGAGACCCAGTACTTC	CASSFAGDETQYF
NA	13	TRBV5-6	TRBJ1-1	TGTGCCAGCAGCTTATCGGAAACTCGGAGAGCTTTCTTT	CASSLSETRRAFF
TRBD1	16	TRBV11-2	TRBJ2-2	TGTGCCAGCAGGCGTCCCGGGACAGGGAACACCGGGGAGCTGTTTTTT	CASRRPGTGNTGELFF
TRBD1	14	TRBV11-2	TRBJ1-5	TGTGCCACCCCGGGACAGGGGCTTAATCAGCCCCAGCATTTT	CATPGQGLNQPQHF
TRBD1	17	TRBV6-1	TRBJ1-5	TGTGCCAGCAGTGAAGCGAGGGGACAGGCGGGCAATCAGCCCCAGCATTTT	CASSEARGQAGNQPQHF
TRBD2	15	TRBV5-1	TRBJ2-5	TGCGCCAGCGGCTCCGGGACTAGCGGGGGAGAGACCCAGTACTTC	CASGSGTSGGETQYF